This TCR beta chain was recovered during a study of cytomegalovirus exposure and HLA in healthy donors. Looking at the study overall: As released early, the data held roughly 85 million unique TCRs from HLA-typed donors. Of over 350 genotyped donors, roughly 80% grouped in the Caucasian-associated ancestry cluster.

The PCR made use of 60 Vbeta and 13 Jbeta primers. Original processing notes: Unique TCR beta chains totaled some 81 million in a later count, with roughly 11 million of them shared. Profiling relied on immunoSEQ multiplex PCR, and the TCRdb table lists in-frame clones only, not all of them. Clonal size and the V and J genes are those of that table, whereas D and trimming came from the DNA. The sample shows over 85,000 clones, more than 75% of them seen only once. In this sample, this clone turned up once. The V gene's germline CDR1 is LNHDA and CDR2 SQIVND (reference sequence). V was pared by 3 bases and J by 5 bases, with 14 bases between. The CDR3 has 16 residues.

The chain combines TRBV19 with TRBJ1-6; unclear D gene. Sequences were obtained from PBMCs. The source of this sequence is a woman aged 40 to 55 in good health and CMV-seronegative. In nucleotides, the CDR3 is TGTGCCAGTAGTATTTATTCGGTCACCAATAATTCACCCCTCCACTTT. Translation gives CASSIYSVTNNSPLHF.